This passage covers 2 T cell receptor beta chains from one sample sequenced in a study of cytomegalovirus exposure and HLA in healthy donors. The table came from immunoSEQ multiplex PCR; TCRdb's copy has only in-frame clones and leaves some out. Of roughly 130,000 clones listed, under 90% are singletons. The specimen sequenced was PBMCs. The source is a man aged 30 to 39 in good health and CMV-seronegative.

CDR3 sequence (DNA): TGTGCCAGCAGCGCCGGGACTACTAATACGCAGTATTTT. As protein: CASSAGTTNTQYF. The rearrangement links TRBV9 to TRBJ2-3, with TRBD2 matching 7 bases. J was trimmed by 7 bases and V by 3 bases; bases with no gene match: 5. The germline gives CDR1 SGDLS, CDR2 YYNGEE. This CDR3 region has 13 residues. The full variable domain, in which reference TRBV9 and TRBJ2-3 provide the parts outside the CDR3, is DSGVTQTPKHLITATGQRVTLRCSPRSGDLSVYWYQQSLDQGLQFLIQYYNGEERAKGNILERFSAQQFPDLHSELNLSSLELGDSALYFCASSAGTTNTQYFGPGTRLTVL.

The rearrangement joins TRBV20-1 to TRBJ1-1; D is possibly TRBD1 (5 bases). Trimming removed 6 bases at V and 1 base at J, with 6 bases between. The CDR3 runs 11 residues. Germline CDR1 is DFQATT and CDR2 is SNEGSKA (reference sequence). CDR3 coding DNA: TGCAGTGCCGGACAGAACACTGAAGCTTTCTTT. Translating it yields CSAGQNTEAFF.